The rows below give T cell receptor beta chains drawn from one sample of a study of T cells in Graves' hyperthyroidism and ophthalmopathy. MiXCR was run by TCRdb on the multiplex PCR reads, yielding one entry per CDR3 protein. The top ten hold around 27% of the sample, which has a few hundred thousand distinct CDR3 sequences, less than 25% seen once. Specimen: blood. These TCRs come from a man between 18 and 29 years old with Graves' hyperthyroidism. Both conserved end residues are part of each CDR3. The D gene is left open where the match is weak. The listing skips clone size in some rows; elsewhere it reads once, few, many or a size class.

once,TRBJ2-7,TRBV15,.,TGTGCCACCAGCAGAGGGGCAGGGGTGGACAACGAGCAGTACTTC,CATSRGAGVDNEQYF
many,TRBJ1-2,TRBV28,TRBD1,TGTGCCAGCAGCTCCCCCGGGACAGGGAAAGCCTATGGCTACACCTTC,CASSSPGTGKAYGYTF
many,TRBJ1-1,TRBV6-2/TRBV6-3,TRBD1,TGTGCCAGCAGGGAGACAGGGGGAAAAGCTGAAGCTTTCTTT,CASRETGGKAEAFF
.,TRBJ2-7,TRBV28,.,TGTGCCAGCAGTTCCCCGGGCAGGGTCAGGGACGAGCAGTACTTC,CASSSPGRVRDEQYF
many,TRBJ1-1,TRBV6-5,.,TGTGCCAGCAGAAGGGGTAGCACTGAAGCTTTCTTT,CASRRGSTEAFF
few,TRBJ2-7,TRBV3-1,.,TGTGCCAGCAGCCAAGGGCGCTTTGCCTTTATTAACGAGCAGTACTTC,CASSQGRFAFINEQYF
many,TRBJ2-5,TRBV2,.,TGTGCCAGCAGTGGGGGGACCCAGTACTTC,CASSGGTQYF
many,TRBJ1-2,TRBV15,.,TGTGCCACCAGCCGAGGGCGGAATAACTATGGCTACACCTTC,CATSRGRNNYGYTF
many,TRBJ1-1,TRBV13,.,TGTGCCAGCAGTTTGGGGCGACTACTGAACACTGAAGCTTTCTTT,CASSLGRLLNTEAFF
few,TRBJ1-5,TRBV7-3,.,TGTGCCAGCAGCCAAGACGTGGACCTGTGTAGCAATCAGCCCCAGCATTTT,CASSQDVDLCSNQPQHF
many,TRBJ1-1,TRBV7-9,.,TGTGCCAGCAGCTTCGACGCCATGAACACTGAAGCTTTCTTT,CASSFDAMNTEAFF
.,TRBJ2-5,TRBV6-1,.,TGTGCCAGCAGCTCTAGGGGGGAAGGGACCCAGTACTTC,CASSSRGEGTQYF
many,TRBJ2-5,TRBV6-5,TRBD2,TGTGCCAGCAGTTACTCGTCGGGCGGGGGGGAGACCCAGTACTTC,CASSYSSGGGETQYF
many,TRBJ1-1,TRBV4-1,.,TGCGCCAGCAGCCAAATAACCGGCGGTCCTGAAGCTTTCTTT,CASSQITGGPEAFF
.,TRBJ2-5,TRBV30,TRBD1,TGTGCCCGAGGACAGGGGGCCGAGACCCAGTACTTC,CARGQGAETQYF
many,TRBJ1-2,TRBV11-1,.,TGTGCCAGCAGCACCGTGGACGGAACCTATGGCTACACCTTC,CASSTVDGTYGYTF
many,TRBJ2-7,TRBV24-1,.,TGTGCCACCAGTGATGGCCTCTACGAGCAGTACTTC,CATSDGLYEQYF
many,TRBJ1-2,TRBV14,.,TGTGCCAGCAGTCAGGACTCTTATGGCTACACCTTC,CASSQDSYGYTF
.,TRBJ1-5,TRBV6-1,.,TGTGCCAGCGTAGGCAGGCGGTTTCAGCCCCAGCATTTT,CASVGRRFQPQHF
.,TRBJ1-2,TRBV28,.,TGTGCCAGCAGTTTTTTCGGGGGCGAGGGTTACTATGGCTACACCTTC,CASSFFGGEGYYGYTF
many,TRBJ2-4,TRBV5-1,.,TGCGCCAGCAGCGATACAGGGTTGGACATTCAGTACTTC,CASSDTGLDIQYF
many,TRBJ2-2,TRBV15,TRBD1,TGTGCCACCAGCAGATCACCCCCACAGGGGACCGGGGAGCTGTTTTTT,CATSRSPPQGTGELFF
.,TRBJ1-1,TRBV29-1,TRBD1,TGCAGCGCTGGGGACAGCGACGACACTGAAGCTTTCTTT,CSAGDSDDTEAFF
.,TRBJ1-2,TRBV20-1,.,TGCAGTGCTCTCCTCGGGGCCGGTTGGGACTATGGCTACACCTTC,CSALLGAGWDYGYTF
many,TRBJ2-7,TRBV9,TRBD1,TGTGCCAGCAGCGCCTACGGACAGGCGTCGAGATACGAGCAGTACTTC,CASSAYGQASRYEQYF
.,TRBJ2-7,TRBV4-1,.,TGCGCCAGCAGCCAAGCCCGAAGAAGGCCTCTCCGCTTC,CASSQARRRPLRF
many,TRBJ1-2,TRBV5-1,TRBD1,TGCGCCAGCAGCTTTGACAGGGAAGGCTACACCTTC,CASSFDREGYTF
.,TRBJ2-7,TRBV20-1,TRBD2,TGCAGTGCTAGAAAGCGGGAGTACGAGCAGTACTTC,CSARKREYEQYF